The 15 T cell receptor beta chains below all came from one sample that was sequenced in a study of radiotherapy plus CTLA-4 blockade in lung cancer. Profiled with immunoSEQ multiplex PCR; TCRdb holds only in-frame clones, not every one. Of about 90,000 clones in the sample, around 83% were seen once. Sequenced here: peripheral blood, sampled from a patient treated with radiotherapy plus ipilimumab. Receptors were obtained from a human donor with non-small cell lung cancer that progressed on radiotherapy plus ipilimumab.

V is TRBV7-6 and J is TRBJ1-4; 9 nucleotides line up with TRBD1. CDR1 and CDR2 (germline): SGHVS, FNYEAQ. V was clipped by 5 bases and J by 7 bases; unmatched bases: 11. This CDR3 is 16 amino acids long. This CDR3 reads CASSAQTGGAGEKLFF. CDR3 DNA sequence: TGTGCCAGCAGCGCACAGACAGGGGGAGCCGGTGAAAAACTGTTTTTT.

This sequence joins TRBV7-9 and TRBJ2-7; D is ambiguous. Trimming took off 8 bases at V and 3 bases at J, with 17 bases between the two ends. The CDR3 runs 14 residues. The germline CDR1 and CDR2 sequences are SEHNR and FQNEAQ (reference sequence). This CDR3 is CASASMGGVYEQYF. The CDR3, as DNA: TGTGCCAGCGCCAGTATGGGTGGGGTCTACGAGCAGTACTTC.

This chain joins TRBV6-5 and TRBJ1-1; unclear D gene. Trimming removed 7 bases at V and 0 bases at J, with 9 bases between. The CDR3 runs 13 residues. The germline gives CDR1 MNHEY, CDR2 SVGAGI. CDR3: CASKNGMNTEAFF. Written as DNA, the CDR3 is TGTGCCAGCAAGAACGGGATGAACACTGAAGCTTTCTTT.

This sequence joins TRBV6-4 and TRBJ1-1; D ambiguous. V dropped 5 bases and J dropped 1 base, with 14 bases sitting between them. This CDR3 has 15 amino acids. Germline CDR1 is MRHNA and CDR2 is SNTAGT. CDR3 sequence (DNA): TGTGCCAGCAGTCGGCCGGTGACATCGAACACTGAAGCTTTCTTT. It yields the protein CASSRPVTSNTEAFF.

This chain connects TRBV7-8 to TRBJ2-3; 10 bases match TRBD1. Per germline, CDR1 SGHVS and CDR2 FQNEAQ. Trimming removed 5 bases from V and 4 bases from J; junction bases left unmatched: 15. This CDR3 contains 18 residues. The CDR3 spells CASSLINGQGGKADTQYF. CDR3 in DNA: TGTGCCAGCAGCCTAATTAACGGACAGGGGGGAAAAGCAGATACGCAGTATTTT.

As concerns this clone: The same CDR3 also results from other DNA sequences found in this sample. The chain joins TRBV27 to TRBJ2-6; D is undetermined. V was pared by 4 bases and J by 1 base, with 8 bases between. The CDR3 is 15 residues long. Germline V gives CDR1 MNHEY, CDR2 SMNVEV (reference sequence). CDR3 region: CASSSDGSGANVLTF. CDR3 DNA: TGTGCCAGCAGTTCGGACGGTTCTGGGGCCAACGTCCTGACTTTC.

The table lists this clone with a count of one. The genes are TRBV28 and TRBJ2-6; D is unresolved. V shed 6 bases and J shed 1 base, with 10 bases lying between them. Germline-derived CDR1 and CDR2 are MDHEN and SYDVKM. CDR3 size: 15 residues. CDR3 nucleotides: TGTGCCAGCAGCCGACATGGTTCTGGGGCCAACGTCCTGACTTTC. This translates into CASSRHGSGANVLTF.

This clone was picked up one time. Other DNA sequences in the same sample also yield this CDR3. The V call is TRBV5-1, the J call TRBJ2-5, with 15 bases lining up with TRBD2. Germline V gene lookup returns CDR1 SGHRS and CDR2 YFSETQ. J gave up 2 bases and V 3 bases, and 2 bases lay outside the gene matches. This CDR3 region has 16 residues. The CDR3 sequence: CASSWGTSGGQETQYF. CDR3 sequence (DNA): TGCGCCAGCAGCTGGGGGACTAGCGGGGGGCAAGAGACCCAGTACTTC.

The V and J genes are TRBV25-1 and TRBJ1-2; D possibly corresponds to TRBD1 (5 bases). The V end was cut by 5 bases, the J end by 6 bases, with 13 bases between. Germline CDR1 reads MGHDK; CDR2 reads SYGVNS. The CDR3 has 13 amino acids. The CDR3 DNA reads TGTGCCAGCAGTCCAGGGTTGGAGAATGGCTACACCTTC. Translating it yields CASSPGLENGYTF.

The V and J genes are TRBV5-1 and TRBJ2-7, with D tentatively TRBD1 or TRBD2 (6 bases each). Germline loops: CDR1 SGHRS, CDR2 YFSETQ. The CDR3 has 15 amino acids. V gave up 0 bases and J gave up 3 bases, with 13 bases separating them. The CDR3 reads CASSLAGAGNYEQYF. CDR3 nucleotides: TGCGCCAGCAGCTTGGCGGGGGCAGGGAACTACGAGCAGTACTTC.

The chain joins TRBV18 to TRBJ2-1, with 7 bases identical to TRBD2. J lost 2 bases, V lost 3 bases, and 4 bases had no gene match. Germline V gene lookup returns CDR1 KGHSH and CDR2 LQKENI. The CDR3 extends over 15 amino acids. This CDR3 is CASSPRSGTYNEQFF. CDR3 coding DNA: TGTGCCAGCTCACCTCGGAGCGGGACCTACAATGAGCAGTTCTTC.

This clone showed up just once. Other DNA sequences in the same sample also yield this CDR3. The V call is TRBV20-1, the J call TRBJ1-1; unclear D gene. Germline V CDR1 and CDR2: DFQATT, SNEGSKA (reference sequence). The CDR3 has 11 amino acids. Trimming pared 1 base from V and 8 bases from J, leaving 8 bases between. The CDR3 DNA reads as TGCAGTGCTAGAGTGGTCACGGAAGCTTTCTTT. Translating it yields CSARVVTEAFF.

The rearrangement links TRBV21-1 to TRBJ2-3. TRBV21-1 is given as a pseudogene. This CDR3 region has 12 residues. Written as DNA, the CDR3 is TGTGCCAGCAGCACGGGGCCAGATACGCAGTATTTT. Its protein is CASSTGPDTQYF.

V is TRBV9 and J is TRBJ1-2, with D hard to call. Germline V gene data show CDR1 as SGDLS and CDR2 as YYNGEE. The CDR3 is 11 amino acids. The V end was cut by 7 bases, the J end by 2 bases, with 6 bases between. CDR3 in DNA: TGTGCCAGCGAGAGAAACTATGGCTACACCTTC. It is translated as CASERNYGYTF.

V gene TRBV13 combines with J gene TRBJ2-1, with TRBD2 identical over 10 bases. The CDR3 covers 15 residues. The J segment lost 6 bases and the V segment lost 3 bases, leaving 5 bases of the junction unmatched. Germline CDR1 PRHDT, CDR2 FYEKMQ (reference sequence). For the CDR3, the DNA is TGTGCCAGCAGCTTCTCCTGGACTAGCGGCAATGAGCAGTTCTTC. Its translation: CASSFSWTSGNEQFF.